Here is one TCR beta chain with its context. There are many counts of this clonotype. The clone's antigen remains unknown. No base quality information exists; no much larger clone differs at one position. Ophthalmopathy patients had moderately to severely active disease, Clinical Activity Score of at least 3, NOSPECS grade of at least 4, and duration under 3 months. Any patient with an uncontrolled infection, another autoimmune disease, pregnancy or lactation was excluded. Clinical symptoms, serum thyroxine and TRAb, thyroid ultrasound, and orbital computed tomography formed the basis for the diagnoses. PBMCs were isolated from 7.5 to 10 ml of fresh peripheral blood by Ficoll-Paque density gradient centrifugation. Total RNA was extracted using Trizol reagent, and RNA quality was assessed on an Agilent 2100 Bioanalyzer. This sample was included in a study of T cells in Graves' hyperthyroidism and ophthalmopathy (dated by TCRdb to about 2019). A note on the overall study: Peripheral blood was collected at initial diagnosis, before any treatment. TCR V-J signatures able to tell the groups apart were searched for in a discovery cohort of approximately 95 patients, of whom roughly 42 had Graves' ophthalmopathy and 55 to 60 had stable Graves' hyperthyroidism. Whether ophthalmopathy could be predicted prospectively was tested in an independent validation cohort made up of fewer than 20 hyperthyroidism patients plus 17 patients who later progressed to ophthalmopathy. The 95 to 100 discovery patients were divided at random into training and test sets in a 7:3 ratio. The study also compared thyroid tissue and blood T-cell repertoires from 6 or 7 Graves' hyperthyroidism patients. After sampling, hyperthyroidism patients received methimazole starting at 30 mg daily, and ophthalmopathy patients received high-dose intravenous methylprednisolone. The paper reports TCR Vbeta CDR3 sequencing of approximately 130 peripheral blood samples: approximately 43 ophthalmopathy, some 80 hyperthyroidism and around 17 progressor patients.

The germline ends are 19 bases apart after V is trimmed by 3 bases and J by 7 bases. CDR1 and CDR2, looked up from the germline V gene, are KGHSH and LQKENI. The CDR3 holds 15 amino acids from the cysteine to the phenylalanine. CDR3 DNA only is kept here, 45 bases in frame from base 1. Amplification of TCR beta CDR3 regions was carried out from RNA transcripts. For the first round of RT-PCR on the TCR CDR3, the HTBI primer set was used together with the Qiagen OneStep RT-PCR kit. A second multiplex PCR round built the libraries, followed by size selection and purification. The libraries were sequenced on an Illumina HiSeq2000 using paired-end 100 bp reads. In the original analysis: SOAPnuke was used to process the raw data, removing reads that contained adapters or uncalled bases, had a mean Phred below 15, or lacked an exact match to the constant primer or identifier. COPE v1.2.5 was used to merge high-quality paired reads, and clonotypes were defined as unique nucleotide sequences. MiTCR v1.1 was used to align the clonotypes against IMGT TRBV, TRBD and TRBJ reference segments. Only V-J combinations with frequency above 0.0001, covering 99% to 99.2% of repertoires, were analysed. The TCS score was defined as the ratio of F50 (clonal expansion) to E x V (chaos), calculated using BLOSUM62-based TCRdist between CDR3 peptides within each V-J. Welch's t-statistics and random forest reduced 450 to 600 V-J features to about 12, which were used in a naive Bayes classifier (R e1071). The public reads were run again by TCRdb, first through fastp at Q25 and then through MiXCR, and only productive beta chains were kept. Merged by CDR3 protein, the rows form single entries marked with the most common genes and DNA. For this entry, the V and J calls and clone size follow TCRdb and not the study's own pipeline. Across this sample there are about 270,000 distinct CDR3 sequences, with 22% seen only once. Around 62% of the sample is in the top ten clones.

General study outcomes and caveats: Ophthalmopathy was separated from stable hyperthyroidism by a 13 V-J signature model, with around 88% sensitivity and 81% to 82% specificity obtained in cross-validation and 80%/75% obtained in testing. Most expanded thyroid clonotypes (frequency above 0.001) were also found in blood, which suggests that blood repertoires may mirror thyroid immune responses. Sample size was not statistically predetermined, and investigators were not blinded to group allocation. In validation, the model predicted progression to ophthalmopathy with about 71% sensitivity and approximately 74% specificity, a median of roughly seven months before onset.

Source material: blood. The sequence was collected from a man aged 25 to 40 with Graves' ophthalmopathy. Recombination connected TRBV18 to TRBJ2-7; tentative D gene TRBD2, with 5 bases matching. The CDR3 region reads CASSPTGVQFREQYF. The DNA sequence reads TGTGCCAGCTCACCCACCGGGGTACAGTTTAGGGAGCAGTACTTC.